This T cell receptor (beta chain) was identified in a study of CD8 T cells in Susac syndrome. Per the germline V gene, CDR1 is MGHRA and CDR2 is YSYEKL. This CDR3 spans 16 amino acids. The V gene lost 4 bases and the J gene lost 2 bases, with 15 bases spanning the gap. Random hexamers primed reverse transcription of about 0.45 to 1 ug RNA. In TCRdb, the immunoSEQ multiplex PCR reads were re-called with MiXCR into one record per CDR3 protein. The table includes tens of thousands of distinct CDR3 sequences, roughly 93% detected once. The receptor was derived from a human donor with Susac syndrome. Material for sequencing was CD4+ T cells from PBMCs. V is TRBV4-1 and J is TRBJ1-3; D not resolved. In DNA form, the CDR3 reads TGCGCCAGCAGCCTAACCCTGACAACCCCTGGAAACACCATATATTTT. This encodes CASSLTLTTPGNTIYF.